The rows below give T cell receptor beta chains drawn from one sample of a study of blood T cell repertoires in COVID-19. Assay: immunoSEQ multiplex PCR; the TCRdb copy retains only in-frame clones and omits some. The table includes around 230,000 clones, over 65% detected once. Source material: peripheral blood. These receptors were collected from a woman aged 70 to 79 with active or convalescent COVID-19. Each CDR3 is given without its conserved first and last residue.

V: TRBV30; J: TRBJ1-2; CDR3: AWSLQERGYT
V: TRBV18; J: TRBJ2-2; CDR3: ASSPNKNTGELF
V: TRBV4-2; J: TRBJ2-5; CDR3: ASSQMLAVETQY
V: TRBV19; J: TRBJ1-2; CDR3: ASSIVASYGYT
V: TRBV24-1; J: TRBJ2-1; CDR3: ATSDSVLVISVNEQF
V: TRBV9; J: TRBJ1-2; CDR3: ASHPGGSFAYGYT
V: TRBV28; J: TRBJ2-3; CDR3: ASSWGPSGTLGTDTQY
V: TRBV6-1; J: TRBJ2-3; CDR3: ASSESRDTDTQY
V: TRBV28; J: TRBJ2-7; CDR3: ASSVAGDLAYEQY
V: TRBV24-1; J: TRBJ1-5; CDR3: ATKRRGQDQPQH
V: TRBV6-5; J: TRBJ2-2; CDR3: VIQGVHTGELF
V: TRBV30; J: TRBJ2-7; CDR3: AWSVSSGDEQY
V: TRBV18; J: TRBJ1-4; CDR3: ASSTSLQGFNEKLF
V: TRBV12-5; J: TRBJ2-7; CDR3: ASGLGLAGSYEQY
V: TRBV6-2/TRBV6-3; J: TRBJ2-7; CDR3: ASSYSGQLHSYEQY
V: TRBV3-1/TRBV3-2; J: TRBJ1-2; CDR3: ASSLRDRGAGYT
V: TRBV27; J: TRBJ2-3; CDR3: ASSFWTSGTDTQY
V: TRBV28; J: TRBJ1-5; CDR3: ASSSLNQPQH
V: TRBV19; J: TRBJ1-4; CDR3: ASSIRQGLNEKLF
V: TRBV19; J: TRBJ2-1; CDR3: ASRRQGTSGRMGNEQF
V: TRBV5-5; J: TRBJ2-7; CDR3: ASSLGQGRGQY
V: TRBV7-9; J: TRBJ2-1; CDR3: ASTSRFLHGSEQF
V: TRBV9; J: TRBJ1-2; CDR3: ASSETAGNYGYT
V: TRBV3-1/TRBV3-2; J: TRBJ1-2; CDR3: ASSQEGTGVLSSDYGYT
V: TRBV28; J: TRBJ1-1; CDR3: ASSSGYTEAF
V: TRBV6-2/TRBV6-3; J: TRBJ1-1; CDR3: ASSSGISFFTEAF
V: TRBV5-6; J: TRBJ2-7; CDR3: ASSLVEDEQY
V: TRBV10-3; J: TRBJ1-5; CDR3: AISQGEGGNQPQH
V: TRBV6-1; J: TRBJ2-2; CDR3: ASSGITIGGTGELF
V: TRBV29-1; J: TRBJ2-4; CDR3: SVTSGGQWTKNIQY
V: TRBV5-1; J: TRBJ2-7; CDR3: ASSPPPAGGPYEQY
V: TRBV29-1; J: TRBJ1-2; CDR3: SVPQTGIYGYT
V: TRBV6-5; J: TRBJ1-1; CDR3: ASRWTGTNTEAF
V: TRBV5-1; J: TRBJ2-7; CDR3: ASRRTGEYEQY
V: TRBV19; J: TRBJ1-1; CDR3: ASSISPGGGITWGLNTEAF
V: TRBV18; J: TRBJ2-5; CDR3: ASSVQETQY
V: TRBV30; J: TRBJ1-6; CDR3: AWGGRGARWTYNSPLH
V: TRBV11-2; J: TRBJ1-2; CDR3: ASSPGTHYGYT
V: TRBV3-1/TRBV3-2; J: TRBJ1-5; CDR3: ASSQDGNRGQPQH
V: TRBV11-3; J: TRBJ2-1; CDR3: ASSLEGTGVGNEQF
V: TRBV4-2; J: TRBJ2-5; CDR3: ASSSRTSGGGGIVQETQY
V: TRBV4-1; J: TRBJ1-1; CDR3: ASSLSNTEAF
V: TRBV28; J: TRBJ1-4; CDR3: ASSFAGRPNNEKLF
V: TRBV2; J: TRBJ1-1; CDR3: ASSVRLEAF
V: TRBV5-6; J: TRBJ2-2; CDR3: ASSFKRNTGELF
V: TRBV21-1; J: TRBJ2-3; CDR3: ASSKYRGTTDTQY
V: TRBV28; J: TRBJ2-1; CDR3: ASSPSGAQSSYNEQF
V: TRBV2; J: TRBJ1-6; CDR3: ASSDGPVPGSPLH
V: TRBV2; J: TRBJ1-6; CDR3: ASSETTGNNSPLH